The TCR beta chain under discussion was sequenced for a study of control samples from healthy donors and cancer patients (dated by TCRdb to 2019 to 2021). As encoded in the germline V gene, CDR1 is SGHRS while CDR2 is YFSETQ. The CDR3 starts with the cysteine, ends with the phenylalanine, and has 14 residues. The read is trimmed to its CDR3 DNA, 42 bases read in frame from base 1. The germline ends are 13 bases apart after V is trimmed by 0 bases and J by 7 bases. The library was generated by the immunoSEQ multiplex PCR assay. Drawn from immuneACCESS, this table holds only the in-frame rearrangements with V and J called that TCRdb kept. Clones are partly lost; checked studies trace under half to an unresolved V gene and leave the rest unexplained. Across this sample there are over 100,000 clones, with roughly 88% seen only once. The top ten clones comprise about 3.2% of the sample. Worth noting for this clone: Its antigen is still unknown. Nothing much larger sits one base from this clone, and base qualities are not available.

Sequences were obtained from blood. This sequence originates from a man aged 35 to 55 in good health. The rearranged segments are TRBV5-1 and TRBJ1-1, with the D gene call left open. This receptor has the CDR3 CASSLEGPQVEAFF. The DNA sequence is given as TGCGCCAGCAGCTTGGAAGGGCCTCAGGTTGAAGCTTTCTTT.